Listed below are T cell receptor beta chains from one sample, sequenced in a study of Ad26.COV2.S vaccination and SARS-CoV-2 variants. Data came from immunoSEQ multiplex PCR; TCRdb stores just in-frame clones and leaves some out. The sample holds 350,000 to 400,000 clones, less than 90% seen once. This specimen consisted of peripheral blood, obtained in a trial of Ad26.COV2.S vaccine versus placebo. The source of these receptors is a person between 18 and 65 years old who received the Ad26.COV2.S COVID-19 vaccine or a placebo. The CDR3 runs from the conserved cysteine through the conserved F or W. A D gene is named only where the DNA matches it firmly. The size entry is marked missing in some rows and otherwise reads once, few, many or a size class.

clone_size: .; d_call: .; v_call: TRBV11-3; j_call: TRBJ2-2; cdr3_aa: CASSLDNTGELFF; cdr3_nt: TGTGCCAGCAGCCTGGACAACACCGGGGAGCTGTTTTTT
clone_size: .; d_call: .; v_call: TRBV7-2; j_call: TRBJ2-3; cdr3_aa: CASSFEGLSDTQYF; cdr3_nt: TGTGCCAGCAGCTTCGAGGGACTTTCAGATACGCAGTATTTT
clone_size: once; d_call: .; v_call: TRBV3-1/TRBV3-2; j_call: TRBJ1-3; cdr3_aa: CASSQVGRASGNTIYF; cdr3_nt: TGTGCCAGCAGCCAAGTGGGTCGTGCCTCTGGAAACACCATATATTTT
clone_size: .; d_call: .; v_call: TRBV7-9; j_call: TRBJ1-1; cdr3_aa: CASSSGTTGGAFF; cdr3_nt: TGTGCCAGCAGCTCCGGGACAACCGGCGGAGCTTTCTTT
clone_size: .; d_call: TRBD1; v_call: TRBV10-3; j_call: TRBJ2-7; cdr3_aa: CAISPGQAGYEQYF; cdr3_nt: TGTGCCATCAGCCCGGGACAGGCTGGCTACGAGCAGTACTTC
clone_size: .; d_call: TRBD2; v_call: TRBV2; j_call: TRBJ2-7; cdr3_aa: CASRGSGGYEQYF; cdr3_nt: TGTGCCAGCAGAGGCAGCGGGGGATACGAGCAGTACTTC
clone_size: once; d_call: .; v_call: TRBV4-1; j_call: TRBJ2-1; cdr3_aa: CASSQDRLSEIDNEQFF; cdr3_nt: TGCGCCAGCAGCCAAGATCGTCTTAGCGAGATTGACAATGAGCAGTTCTTC
clone_size: .; d_call: .; v_call: TRBV7-2; j_call: TRBJ2-1; cdr3_aa: CASSLASGNEQFF; cdr3_nt: TGTGCCAGCAGCTTAGCTTCGGGGAATGAGCAGTTCTTC
clone_size: .; d_call: .; v_call: TRBV6-2/TRBV6-3; j_call: TRBJ2-7; cdr3_aa: CASSYRFSGGNYEQYF; cdr3_nt: TGTGCCAGCAGTTACCGTTTTTCAGGGGGGAACTACGAGCAGTACTTC
clone_size: .; d_call: TRBD1; v_call: TRBV6-5; j_call: TRBJ1-3; cdr3_aa: CASSSDRESGNTIYF; cdr3_nt: TGTGCCAGCAGCTCTGACAGGGAGTCTGGAAACACCATATATTTT
clone_size: .; d_call: .; v_call: TRBV15; j_call: TRBJ2-7; cdr3_aa: CATSRDGQVYEQYF; cdr3_nt: TGTGCCACCAGCAGAGACGGGCAAGTTTACGAGCAGTACTTC
clone_size: .; d_call: .; v_call: TRBV12-5; j_call: TRBJ1-5; cdr3_aa: CASGSSSWGDNQPQHF; cdr3_nt: TGTGCTAGTGGTTCCTCCTCATGGGGTGACAATCAGCCCCAGCATTTT
clone_size: .; d_call: .; v_call: TRBV10-2; j_call: TRBJ2-2; cdr3_aa: CASSDWEGRLGELFF; cdr3_nt: TGCGCCAGCAGTGACTGGGAAGGGCGCCTCGGGGAGCTGTTTTTT
clone_size: .; d_call: .; v_call: TRBV2; j_call: TRBJ2-7; cdr3_aa: CASSGQRAYEQYF; cdr3_nt: TGTGCCAGCAGCGGCCAGAGGGCCTACGAGCAGTACTTC
clone_size: .; d_call: .; v_call: TRBV19; j_call: TRBJ1-4; cdr3_aa: CASSRGVTGGTTTNEKLFF; cdr3_nt: TGTGCCAGTAGTAGGGGCGTGACAGGAGGAACGACAACTAATGAAAAACTGTTTTTT
clone_size: .; d_call: .; v_call: TRBV7-9; j_call: TRBJ2-1; cdr3_aa: CASSLGYNEQFF; cdr3_nt: TGTGCCAGCAGCCTTGGGTACAATGAGCAGTTCTTC
clone_size: .; d_call: .; v_call: TRBV3-1/TRBV3-2; j_call: TRBJ2-1; cdr3_aa: CASSLNQGVGEQFF; cdr3_nt: TGTGCCAGCAGCCTAAACCAGGGTGTAGGTGAGCAGTTCTTC
clone_size: .; d_call: .; v_call: TRBV2; j_call: TRBJ1-5; cdr3_aa: CASSELSRGAQPQHF; cdr3_nt: TGTGCCAGCAGTGAACTGTCAAGGGGTGCCCAGCCCCAGCATTTT
clone_size: .; d_call: .; v_call: TRBV21-1; j_call: TRBJ2-2; cdr3_aa: CASSKGQDANTGELFF; cdr3_nt: TGTGCCAGCAGCAAAGGACAGGACGCGAACACCGGGGAGCTGTTTTTT
clone_size: .; d_call: .; v_call: TRBV27; j_call: TRBJ1-5; cdr3_aa: CASSLDSYNQPQHF; cdr3_nt: TGTGCCAGCAGTCTGGACAGTTACAATCAGCCCCAGCATTTT
clone_size: once; d_call: TRBD1; v_call: TRBV19; j_call: TRBJ1-2; cdr3_aa: CASSPRTGGSTYYGYTF; cdr3_nt: TGTGCCAGTAGTCCTCGGACAGGGGGCAGTACATACTATGGCTACACCTTC
clone_size: .; d_call: .; v_call: TRBV6-1; j_call: TRBJ2-6; cdr3_aa: CASSESKGGSGANVLTF; cdr3_nt: TGTGCCAGCAGTGAGAGTAAGGGGGGCTCTGGGGCCAACGTCCTGACTTTC
clone_size: .; d_call: .; v_call: TRBV27; j_call: TRBJ1-1; cdr3_aa: CASSFSAISDTEAFF; cdr3_nt: TGTGCCAGCAGTTTTTCCGCGATTTCTGACACTGAAGCTTTCTTT
clone_size: .; d_call: .; v_call: TRBV6-6; j_call: TRBJ2-5; cdr3_aa: CASSYSGYQETQYF; cdr3_nt: TGTGCCAGCAGTTACTCGGGGTACCAAGAGACCCAGTACTTC
clone_size: .; d_call: .; v_call: TRBV5-6; j_call: TRBJ1-1; cdr3_aa: CASSLPLEGLNTEAFF; cdr3_nt: TGTGCCAGCAGCTTGCCCCTTGAGGGACTGAACACTGAAGCTTTCTTT
clone_size: once; d_call: .; v_call: TRBV5-5; j_call: TRBJ1-2; cdr3_aa: CASRPTAGSGYGYTF; cdr3_nt: TGTGCCAGCAGACCTACCGCGGGAAGCGGCTATGGCTACACCTTC
clone_size: .; d_call: TRBD1; v_call: TRBV5-1; j_call: TRBJ2-7; cdr3_aa: CASSSTGPYEQYF; cdr3_nt: TGCGCCAGCAGCTCGACAGGGCCCTACGAGCAGTACTTC
clone_size: few; d_call: .; v_call: TRBV10-1; j_call: TRBJ2-3; cdr3_aa: CASSVGVGRTDTQYF; cdr3_nt: TGCGCCAGCAGTGTTGGAGTCGGAAGGACAGATACGCAGTATTTT